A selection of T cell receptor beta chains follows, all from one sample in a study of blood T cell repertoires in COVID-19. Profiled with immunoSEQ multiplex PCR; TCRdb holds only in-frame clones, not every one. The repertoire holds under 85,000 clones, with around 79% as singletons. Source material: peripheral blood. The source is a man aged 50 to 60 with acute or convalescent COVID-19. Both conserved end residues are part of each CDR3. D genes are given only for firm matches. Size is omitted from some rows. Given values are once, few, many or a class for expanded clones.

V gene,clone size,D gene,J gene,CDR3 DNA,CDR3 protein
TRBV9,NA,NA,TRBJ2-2,TGTGCCAGCAGCGTAGGGGGCGGGACAGTCACCGGGGAGCTGTTTTTT,CASSVGGGTVTGELFF
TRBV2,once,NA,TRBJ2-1,TGTGCCAGGGGCTCTGGGGGGTATGCCTACAATGAGCAGTTCTTC,CARGSGGYAYNEQFF
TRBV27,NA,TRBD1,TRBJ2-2,TGTGCCAGCAGTTTCCCCATTACGAGGGACAGGGACCACACATACACCGGGGAGCTGTTTTTT,CASSFPITRDRDHTYTGELFF
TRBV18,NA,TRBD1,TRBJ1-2,TGTGCCAGCTCACTAGACAGGGAGTATGGCTACACCTTC,CASSLDREYGYTF
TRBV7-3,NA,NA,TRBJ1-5,TGTGCCAGCAGCCCAGGGGCCTGGGAGCCCCAGCATTTT,CASSPGAWEPQHF
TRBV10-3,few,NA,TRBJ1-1,TGTGCCATCAGCCGCGAAAGGGGGACTGAAGCTTTCTTT,CAISRERGTEAFF
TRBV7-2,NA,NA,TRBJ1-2,TGTGCCAGCAGCCTCAAAGCGGGACCGATCAACTATGGCTACACCTTC,CASSLKAGPINYGYTF
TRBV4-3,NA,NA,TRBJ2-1,TGCGCCAACAGCCACGTGGGGAGCTCCTACAATGAGCAGTTCTTC,CANSHVGSSYNEQFF
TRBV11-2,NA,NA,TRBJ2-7,TGTGCCAGCAGCTTCCGCCACAAAATGGGACGGGAGACCTACGAGCAGTACTTC,CASSFRHKMGRETYEQYF
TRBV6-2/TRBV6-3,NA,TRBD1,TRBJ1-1,TGTGCCAGCAGTACGGGACAGGGAAACACTGAAGCTTTCTTT,CASSTGQGNTEAFF
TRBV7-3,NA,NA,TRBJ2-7,TGTGCCAGCAGCTTAATAGGGACAAGTACCTACGAGCAGTACTTC,CASSLIGTSTYEQYF
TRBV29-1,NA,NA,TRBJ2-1,TGCAGCGCAGGACAGTACAATGAGCAGTTCTTC,CSAGQYNEQFF
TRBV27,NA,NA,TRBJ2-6,TGTGCCAGCAGTGTGAGCTCTGGGGCCAACGTCCTGACTTTC,CASSVSSGANVLTF
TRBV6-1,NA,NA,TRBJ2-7,TGTGCCAGCAGTGAAGAGCCAAACAGGGTTTACGAGCAGTACTTC,CASSEEPNRVYEQYF
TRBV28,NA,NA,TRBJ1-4,TGTGCCAGCAGTGGCGCGGTTGCAACTAATGAAAAACTGTTTTTT,CASSGAVATNEKLFF
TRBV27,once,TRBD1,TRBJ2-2,TGTGCCAGCAGTCCCGGGACAGTAAATGCCGGGGAGCTGTTTTTT,CASSPGTVNAGELFF
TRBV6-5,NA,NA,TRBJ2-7,TGTGCCACTCAGGCGGGGACAGACTACGAGCAGTACTTC,CATQAGTDYEQYF
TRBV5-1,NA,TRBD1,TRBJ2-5,TGCGCCAGCAGCTTGACGAGGGGACAGGGGAGGGAGACCCAGTACTTC,CASSLTRGQGRETQYF